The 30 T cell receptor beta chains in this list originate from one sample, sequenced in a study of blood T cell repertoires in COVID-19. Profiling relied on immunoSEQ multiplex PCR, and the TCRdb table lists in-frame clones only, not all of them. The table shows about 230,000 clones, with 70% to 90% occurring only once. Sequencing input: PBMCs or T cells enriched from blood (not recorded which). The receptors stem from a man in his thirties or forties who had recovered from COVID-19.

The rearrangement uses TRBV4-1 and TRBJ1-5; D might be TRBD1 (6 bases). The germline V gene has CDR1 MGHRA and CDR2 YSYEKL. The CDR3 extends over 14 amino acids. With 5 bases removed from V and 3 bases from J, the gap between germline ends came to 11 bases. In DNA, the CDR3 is TGCGCCAGCAGCTGGACAGACAACAATCAGCCCCAGCATTTT. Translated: CASSWTDNNQPQHF.

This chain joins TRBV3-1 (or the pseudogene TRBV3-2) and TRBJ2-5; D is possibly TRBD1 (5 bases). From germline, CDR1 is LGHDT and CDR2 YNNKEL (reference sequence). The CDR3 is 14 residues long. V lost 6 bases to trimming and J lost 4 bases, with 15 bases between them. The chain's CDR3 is CASSRRTITETQYF. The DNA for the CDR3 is TGTGCCAGCAGTCGCCGGACAATCACAGAGACCCAGTACTTC.

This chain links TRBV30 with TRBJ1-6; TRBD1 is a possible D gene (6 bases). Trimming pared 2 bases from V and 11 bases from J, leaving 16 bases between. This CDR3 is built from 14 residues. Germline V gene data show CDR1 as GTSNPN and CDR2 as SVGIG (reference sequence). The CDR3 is CAWSRPLYRAPLHF. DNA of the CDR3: TGTGCCTGGAGTAGACCTCTTTACAGGGCACCCCTCCACTTT.

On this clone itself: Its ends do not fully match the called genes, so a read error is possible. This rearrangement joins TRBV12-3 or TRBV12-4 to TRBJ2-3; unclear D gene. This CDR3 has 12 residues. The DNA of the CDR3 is TGTGCCAGCACTTTATCGACAGATACGCAGTATTTT. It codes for CASTLSTDTQYF.

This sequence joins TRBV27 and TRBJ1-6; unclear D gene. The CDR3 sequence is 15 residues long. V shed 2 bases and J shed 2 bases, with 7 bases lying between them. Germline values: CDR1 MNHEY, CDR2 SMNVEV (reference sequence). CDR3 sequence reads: CASSLRGTYNSPLHF. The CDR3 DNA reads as TGTGCCAGCAGTTTACGGGGAACCTATAATTCACCCCTCCACTTT.

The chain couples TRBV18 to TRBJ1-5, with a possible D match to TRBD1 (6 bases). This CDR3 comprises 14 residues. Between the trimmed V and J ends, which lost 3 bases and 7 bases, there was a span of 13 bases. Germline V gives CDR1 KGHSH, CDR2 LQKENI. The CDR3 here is CASSPRGSEQPQHF. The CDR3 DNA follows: TGTGCCAGCTCACCCAGGGGATCGGAACAGCCCCAGCATTTT.

The CDR3 DNA is TGTGCCACCAGTACATCGGGACAGCTCAATCAGCCCCAGCATTTT. Translated, it gives CATSTSGQLNQPQHF. This chain uses TRBV24-1 with TRBJ1-5; 7 positions agree with TRBD1. The CDR3 is made up of 15 amino acids. From germline, CDR1 is KGHDR and CDR2 SFDVKD. The V gene end was trimmed by 6 bases and the J gene end by 3 bases; junction bases not matched to a gene: 7.

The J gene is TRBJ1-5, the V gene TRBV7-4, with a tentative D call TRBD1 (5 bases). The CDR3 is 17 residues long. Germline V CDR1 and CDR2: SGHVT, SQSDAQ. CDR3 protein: CPTSHAYGGGSNQPQHF. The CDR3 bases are TGTCCCACCAGCCACGCATACGGGGGGGGGAGCAATCAGCCCCAGCATTTT.

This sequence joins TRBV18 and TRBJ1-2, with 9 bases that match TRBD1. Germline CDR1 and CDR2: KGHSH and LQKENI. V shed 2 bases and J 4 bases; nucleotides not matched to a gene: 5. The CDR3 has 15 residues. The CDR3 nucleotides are TGTGCCAGCTCACCAGGACAGGGGAACGGCTATGGCTACACCTTC. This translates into CASSPGQGNGYGYTF.

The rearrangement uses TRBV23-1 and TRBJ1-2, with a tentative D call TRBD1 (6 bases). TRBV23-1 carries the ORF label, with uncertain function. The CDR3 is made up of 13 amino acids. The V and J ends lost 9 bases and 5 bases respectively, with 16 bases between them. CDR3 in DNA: TGCGCCAGAATTCGGACAGCACCTTATGGCTACACCTTC. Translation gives CARIRTAPYGYTF.

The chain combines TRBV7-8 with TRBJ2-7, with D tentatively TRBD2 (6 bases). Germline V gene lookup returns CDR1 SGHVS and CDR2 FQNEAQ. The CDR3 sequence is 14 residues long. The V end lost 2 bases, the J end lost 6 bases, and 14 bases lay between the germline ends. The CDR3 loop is CASSLTSSPFEQYF. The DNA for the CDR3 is TGTGCCAGCAGCTTAACTAGCTCTCCGTTCGAGCAGTACTTC.

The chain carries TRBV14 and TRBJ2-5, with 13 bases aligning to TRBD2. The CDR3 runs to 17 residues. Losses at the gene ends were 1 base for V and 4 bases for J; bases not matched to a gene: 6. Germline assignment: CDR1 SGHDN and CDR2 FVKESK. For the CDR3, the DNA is TGTGCCAGCAGCCAAGGGACTAGCGGGAGAAAGGGAGAGACCCAGTACTTC. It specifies CASSQGTSGRKGETQYF.

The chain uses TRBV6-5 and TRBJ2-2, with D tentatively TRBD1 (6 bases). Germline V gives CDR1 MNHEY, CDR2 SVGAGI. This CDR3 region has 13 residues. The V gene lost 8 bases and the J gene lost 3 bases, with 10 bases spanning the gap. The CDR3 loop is CASLGGYTGELFF. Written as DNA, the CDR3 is TGTGCCAGCCTAGGGGGATACACCGGGGAGCTGTTTTTT.

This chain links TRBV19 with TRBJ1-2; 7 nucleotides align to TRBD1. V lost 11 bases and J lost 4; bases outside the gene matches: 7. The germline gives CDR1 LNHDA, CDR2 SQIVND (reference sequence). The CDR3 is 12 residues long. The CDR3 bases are TGTGCCGTGGGGACAGCCGGCTATGGCTACACCTTC. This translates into CAVGTAGYGYTF.

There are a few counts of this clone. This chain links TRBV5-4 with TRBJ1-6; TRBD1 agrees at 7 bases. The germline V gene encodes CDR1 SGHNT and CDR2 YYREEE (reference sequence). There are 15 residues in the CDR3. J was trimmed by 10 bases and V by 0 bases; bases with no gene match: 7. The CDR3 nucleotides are TGTGCCAGCAGCTTGGCCGAGGGGGCACAGTCACCCCTCCACTTT. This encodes CASSLAEGAQSPLHF.

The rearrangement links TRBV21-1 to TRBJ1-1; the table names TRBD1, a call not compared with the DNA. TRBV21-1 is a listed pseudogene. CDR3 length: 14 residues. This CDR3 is CASSKPQKGTEAFF. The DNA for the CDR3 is TGTGCCAGCAGCAAACCCCAGAAGGGGACTGAAGCTTTCTTT.

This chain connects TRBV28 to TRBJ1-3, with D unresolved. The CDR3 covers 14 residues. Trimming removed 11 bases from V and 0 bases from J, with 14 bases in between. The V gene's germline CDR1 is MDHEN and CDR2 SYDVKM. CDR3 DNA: TGTGCCGTGAATAACCTGAGCTCTGGAAACACCATATATTTT. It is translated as CAVNNLSSGNTIYF.

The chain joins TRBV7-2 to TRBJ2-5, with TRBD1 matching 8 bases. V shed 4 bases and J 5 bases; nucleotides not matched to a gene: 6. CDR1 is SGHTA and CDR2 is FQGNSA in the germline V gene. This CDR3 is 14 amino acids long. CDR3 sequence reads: CASSSRTGLETQYF. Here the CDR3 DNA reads TGTGCCAGCAGCTCACGGACAGGGTTGGAGACCCAGTACTTC. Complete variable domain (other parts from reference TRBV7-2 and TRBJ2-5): GAGVSQSPSNKVTEKGKDVELRCDPISGHTALYWYRQSLGQGLEFLIYFQGNSAPDKSGLPSDRFSAERTGGSVSTLTIQRTQQEDSAVYLCASSSRTGLETQYFGPGTRLLVL.

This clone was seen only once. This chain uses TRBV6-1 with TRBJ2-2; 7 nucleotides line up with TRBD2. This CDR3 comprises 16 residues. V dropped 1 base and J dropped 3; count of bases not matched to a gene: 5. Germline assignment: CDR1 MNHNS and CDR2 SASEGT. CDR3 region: CASSEGRGRDTGELFF. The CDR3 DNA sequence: TGTGCCAGCAGTGAAGGGCGGGGGAGGGACACCGGGGAGCTGTTTTTT.

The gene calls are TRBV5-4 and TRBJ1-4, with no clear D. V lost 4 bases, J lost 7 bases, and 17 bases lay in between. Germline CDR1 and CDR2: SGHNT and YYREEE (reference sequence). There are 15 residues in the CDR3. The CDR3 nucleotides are TGTGCCAGCAGCCCGGAATCGGAGGTAATTGAAAAACTGTTTTTT. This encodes CASSPESEVIEKLFF.

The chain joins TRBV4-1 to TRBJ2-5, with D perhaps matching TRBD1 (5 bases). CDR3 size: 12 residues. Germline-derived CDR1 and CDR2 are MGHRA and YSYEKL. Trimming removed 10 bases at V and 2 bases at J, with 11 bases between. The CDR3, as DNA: TGCGCCACCCCGACAGAACAAGAGACCCAGTACTTC. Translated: CATPTEQETQYF.

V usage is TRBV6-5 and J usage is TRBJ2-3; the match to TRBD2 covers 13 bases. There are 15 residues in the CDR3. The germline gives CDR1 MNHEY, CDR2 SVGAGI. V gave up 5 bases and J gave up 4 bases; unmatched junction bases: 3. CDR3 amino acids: CASSKGTSGADTQYF. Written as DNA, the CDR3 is TGTGCCAGCAGTAAGGGGACTAGCGGGGCAGATACGCAGTATTTT.

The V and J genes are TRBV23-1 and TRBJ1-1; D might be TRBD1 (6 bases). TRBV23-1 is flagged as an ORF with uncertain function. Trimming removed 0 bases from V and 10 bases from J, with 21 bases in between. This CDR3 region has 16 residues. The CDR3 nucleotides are TGCGCCAGCAGTCAATCGGGGGCCCATGAACACCTGGTAGCTTTCTTT. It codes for CASSQSGAHEHLVAFF.

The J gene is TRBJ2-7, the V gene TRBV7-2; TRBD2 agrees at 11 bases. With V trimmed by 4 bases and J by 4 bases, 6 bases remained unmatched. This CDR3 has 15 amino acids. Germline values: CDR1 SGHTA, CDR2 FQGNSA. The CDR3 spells CASSSTSGRQYEQYF. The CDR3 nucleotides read TGTGCCAGCAGCTCAACTAGCGGGAGACAATACGAGCAGTACTTC.

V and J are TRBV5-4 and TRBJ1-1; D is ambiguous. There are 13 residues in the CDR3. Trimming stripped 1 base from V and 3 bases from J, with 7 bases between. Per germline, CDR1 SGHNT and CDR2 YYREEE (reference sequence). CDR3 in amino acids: CASSLYRDTEAFF. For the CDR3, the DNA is TGTGCCAGCAGCTTGTACCGAGACACTGAAGCTTTCTTT.

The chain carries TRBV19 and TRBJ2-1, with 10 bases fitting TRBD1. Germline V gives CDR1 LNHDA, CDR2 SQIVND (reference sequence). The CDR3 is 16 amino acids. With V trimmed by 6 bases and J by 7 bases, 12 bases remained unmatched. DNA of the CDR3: TGTGCCAGTAGGCACCTTCGGGACAGGGGCGCGAATGAGCAGTTCTTC. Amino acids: CASRHLRDRGANEQFF.

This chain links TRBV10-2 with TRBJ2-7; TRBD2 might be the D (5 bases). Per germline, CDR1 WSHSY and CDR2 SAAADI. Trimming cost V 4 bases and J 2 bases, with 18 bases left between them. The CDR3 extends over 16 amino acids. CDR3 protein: CASSGEGLPPAYEQYF. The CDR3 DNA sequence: TGCGCCAGCAGTGGAGAGGGCCTGCCCCCGGCCTACGAGCAGTACTTC.

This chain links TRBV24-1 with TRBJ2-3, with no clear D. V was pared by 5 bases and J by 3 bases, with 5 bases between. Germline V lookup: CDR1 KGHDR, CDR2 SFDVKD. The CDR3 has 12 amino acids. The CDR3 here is CATSGETDTQYF. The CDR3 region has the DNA TGTGCCACCAGTGGTGAGACAGATACGCAGTATTTT.

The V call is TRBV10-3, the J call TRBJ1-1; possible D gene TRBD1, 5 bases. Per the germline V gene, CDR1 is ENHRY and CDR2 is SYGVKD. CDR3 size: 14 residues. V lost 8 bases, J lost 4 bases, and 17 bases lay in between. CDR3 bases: TGTGCCATCGCGAGCCCAGGGTCGGGCACTGAAGCTTTCTTT. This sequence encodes CAIASPGSGTEAFF.

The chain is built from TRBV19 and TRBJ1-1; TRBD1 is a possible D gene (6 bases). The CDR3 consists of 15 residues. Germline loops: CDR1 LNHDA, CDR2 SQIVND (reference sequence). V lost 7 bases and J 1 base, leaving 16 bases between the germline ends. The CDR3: CASTQLGATNTEAFF. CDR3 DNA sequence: TGTGCCAGTACTCAATTGGGGGCGACGAACACTGAAGCTTTCTTT. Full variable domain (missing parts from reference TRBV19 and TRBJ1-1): DGGITQSPKYLFRKEGQNVTLSCEQNLNHDAMYWYRQDPGQGLRLIYYSQIVNDFQKGDIAEGYSVSREKKESFPLTVTSAQKNPTAFYLCASTQLGATNTEAFFGQGTRLTVV.